The sample holds many counts of the clone carrying this T cell receptor beta chain. From the PCR reads, TCRdb re-called clones with MiXCR. Here the sample spans about 46,000 clones, 24% being singletons. Prior to thyroid surgery, none of the patients had received any treatment. Trimming took 3 bases from V and 1 from J, leaving 7 bases between them. The CDR3 runs 14 residues. The data originate from a study of metastatic and nonmetastatic thyroid tumors. Input material: blood. The J gene is TRBJ1-5, the V gene TRBV12-3 or TRBV12-4; D might be TRBD1 (5 bases). This clonotype was obtained from a male donor with papillary thyroid cancer or a benign thyroid nodule (not recorded which). Some clones in this sample may be carry-over from other donors' samples. CDR3 residues: CASSFRASNQPQHF. The CDR3 region has the DNA TGTGCCAGCAGTTTCAGGGCAAGCAATCAGCCCCAGCATTTT.